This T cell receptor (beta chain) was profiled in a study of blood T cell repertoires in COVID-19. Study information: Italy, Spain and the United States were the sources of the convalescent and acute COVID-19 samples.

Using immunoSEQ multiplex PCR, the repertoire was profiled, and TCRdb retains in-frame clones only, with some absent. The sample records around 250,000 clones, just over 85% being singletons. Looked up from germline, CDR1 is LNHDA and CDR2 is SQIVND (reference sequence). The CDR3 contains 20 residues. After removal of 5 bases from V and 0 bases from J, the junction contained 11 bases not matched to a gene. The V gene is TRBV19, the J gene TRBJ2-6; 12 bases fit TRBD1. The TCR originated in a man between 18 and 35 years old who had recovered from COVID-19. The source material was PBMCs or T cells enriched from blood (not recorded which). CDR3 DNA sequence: TGTGCCAGTAGTCTCCGGGGACAGGGGGCCACGTACTCTGGGGCCAACGTCCTGACTTTC. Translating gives CASSLRGQGATYSGANVLTF.